The 32 T cell receptor beta chains presented below share a single source sample, sequenced in a study of blood T cell repertoires in COVID-19. Sequencing was performed with immunoSEQ multiplex PCR; in TCRdb, only in-frame clones are kept and a portion is missing. The repertoire holds approximately 350,000 clones, around 91% seen once, with roughly 3.5% in the top ten. Sequences were obtained from peripheral blood. The receptor set was obtained from a young woman who had recovered from COVID-19.

This CDR3 reads CASKSSGRPSNEQFF. In DNA form, the CDR3 reads TGTGCCAGTAAAAGTAGCGGGAGACCCTCCAATGAGCAGTTCTTC. The chain employs TRBV19 and TRBJ2-1; TRBD2 aligns across 9 bases. Trimming cost V 7 bases and J 6 bases; bases outside gene matches: 10. The V gene's germline CDR1 is LNHDA and CDR2 SQIVND (reference sequence). This CDR3 contains 15 residues. The variable domain in full, with the rest retrieved from reference TRBV19 and TRBJ2-1, is DGGITQSPKYLFRKEGQNVTLSCEQNLNHDAMYWYRQDPGQGLRLIYYSQIVNDFQKGDIAEGYSVSREKKESFPLTVTSAQKNPTAFYLCASKSSGRPSNEQFFGPGTRLTVL.

The rearrangement joins TRBV5-4 to TRBJ1-2, with 9 bases that match TRBD1. Trimming took 5 bases from V and 3 from J; bases not matched to a gene: 8. The CDR3 runs to 15 residues. In germline, CDR1 is SGHNT, CDR2 YYREEE (reference sequence). The CDR3 DNA follows: TGTGCCAGCAGATTCACAGGGGGCGCCGACTATGGCTACACCTTC. This sequence encodes CASRFTGGADYGYTF.

For this clone: The same CDR3 arises from other DNA sequences in this sample as well. V usage is TRBV9 and J usage is TRBJ2-1; D might be TRBD2 (6 bases). In germline, CDR1 is SGDLS, CDR2 YYNGEE. CDR3 size: 15 residues. V was cut by 1 base and J by 0 bases, with 8 bases left in between. The CDR3 coding sequence is TGTGCCAGCAGCGTATCCGGGAGCTCCTACAATGAGCAGTTCTTC. Protein product: CASSVSGSSYNEQFF.

The V and J genes are TRBV28 and TRBJ2-5, with D possibly matching TRBD1 (5 bases). This CDR3 region has 14 residues. Germline assignment: CDR1 MDHEN and CDR2 SYDVKM. Deletions cut 2 bases from V and 9 bases from J, with 16 bases between. CDR3 in amino acids: CASSLDSVRASQYF. CDR3 sequence (DNA): TGTGCCAGCAGTTTAGACAGCGTCCGGGCATCCCAGTACTTC.

The CDR3 nucleotides are TGTGCCAGCAGCTTAAGTCTGCGGGACGAGCAGTACGTC. Translating it yields CASSLSLRDEQYV. The chain joins TRBV7-2 to TRBJ2-7, with D tentatively TRBD2 (5 bases). The V end was cut by 2 bases, the J end by 5 bases, with 10 bases between. Germline values: CDR1 SGHTA, CDR2 FQGNSA. The CDR3 loop spans 13 amino acids.

This chain joins TRBV7-2 and TRBJ2-3; 13 bases map to TRBD2. The CDR3 runs 18 residues. Germline trimming cut 4 bases from V and 5 bases from J; bases unmatched to any gene: 12. The germline CDR1 and CDR2 sequences are SGHTA and FQGNSA. This CDR3 reads CASSSPVRTSGRGDTQYF. The CDR3 DNA reads as TGTGCCAGCAGCTCCCCGGTTAGGACTAGCGGGAGAGGAGATACGCAGTATTTT.

The chain joins TRBV11-3 to TRBJ2-1; 9 bases fit TRBD2. This CDR3 comprises 19 residues. The V gene's germline CDR1 is SGHNT and CDR2 YENEEA. V lost 3 bases, J lost 3 bases, and 15 bases stayed unmatched. CDR3 in amino acids: CASSFDVGAAGGLYNEQFF. DNA for the CDR3: TGTGCCAGCAGCTTCGACGTGGGCGCAGCGGGAGGACTCTACAATGAGCAGTTCTTC.

This clone was seen a few times. This sequence joins TRBV24-1 and TRBJ2-2; 12 nucleotides agree with TRBD2. Trimming took 5 bases from V and 5 from J; bases not matched to a gene: 8. Germline-derived CDR1 and CDR2 are KGHDR and SFDVKD. The CDR3 spans 17 residues. CDR3 nucleotides: TGTGCCACCAGTGCGGCTAGCGGGAGGGCCACTACCGGGGAGCTGTTTTTT. Translating gives CATSAASGRATTGELFF.

V gene TRBV7-2 combines with J gene TRBJ2-1; 7 bases align to TRBD1. Losses at the gene ends were 5 bases for V and 8 bases for J; bases not matched to a gene: 3. Germline CDR1 SGHTA, CDR2 FQGNSA. CDR3 length equals 12 residues. CDR3 protein: CASSEQGYEQFF. The CDR3 nucleotides are TGTGCCAGCAGCGAACAGGGGTATGAGCAGTTCTTC.

This clone was found a few times. This chain joins TRBV4-3 and TRBJ1-1; tentative D call: TRBD1 (5 bases). Deletions cut 0 bases from V and 4 bases from J, with 9 bases between. The CDR3 extends over 14 amino acids. Germline V gene data show CDR1 as LGHNA and CDR2 as YSLEER. CDR3 protein: CASSQDRDGTEAFF. The CDR3 DNA reads TGCGCCAGCAGCCAAGACAGGGATGGCACTGAAGCTTTCTTT.

This chain joins TRBV2 and TRBJ2-7, with D perhaps matching TRBD1 (5 bases). CDR1 and CDR2 from the germline V gene are SNHLY and FYNNEI. The CDR3 has 13 amino acids. Trimming pared 8 bases from V and 6 bases from J, leaving 17 bases between. CDR3: CASGWSRVAEQYV. The DNA of the CDR3 is TGTGCCAGCGGCTGGTCCAGGGTGGCCGAGCAGTACGTC.

The chain recombines TRBV11-2 with TRBJ1-5; D not resolved. V lost 0 bases and J 4 bases, leaving 7 bases between the germline ends. Germline V gives CDR1 SGHAT, CDR2 FQNNGV. The CDR3 has 14 amino acids. In DNA, the CDR3 is TGTGCCAGCAGCTTAGAGGGAGGAAATCAGCCCCAGCATTTT. It specifies CASSLEGGNQPQHF.

The genes are TRBV2 and TRBJ2-2; 10 bases align to TRBD2. This CDR3 spans 18 amino acids. The germline gives CDR1 SNHLY, CDR2 FYNNEI. The trim removed 4 bases at V and 0 bases at J, leaving 8 bases unmatched. The CDR3 sequence: CASSVPSGSSTNTGELFF. CDR3 nucleotide sequence: TGTGCCAGCAGTGTTCCTAGCGGGAGTTCCACGAACACCGGGGAGCTGTTTTTT.

The rearrangement links TRBV2 to TRBJ1-6; D call uncertain. Per germline, CDR1 SNHLY and CDR2 FYNNEI. The CDR3 length is 14 residues. With 2 bases removed from V and 10 bases from J, the gap between germline ends came to 12 bases. The CDR3 DNA reads TGTGCCAGCAGTGAACGGGAGTTGGGCTCACCCCTCCACTTT. This translates into CASSERELGSPLHF.

This chain joins TRBV6-6 and TRBJ1-2; D perhaps matches TRBD1 (6 bases). This CDR3 has 13 residues. Trimming stripped 5 bases from V and 7 bases from J, with 14 bases between. Germline V CDR1 and CDR2: MNHNY, SVGAGI (reference sequence). The CDR3, as DNA: TGTGCCAGCAGTACAACAGGGTTGTTTGGCTACACCTTC. This codes for CASSTTGLFGYTF.

The chain carries TRBV24-1 and TRBJ2-3; possibly TRBD1 for D (6 bases). Trimming removed 0 bases at V and 6 bases at J, with 12 bases between. CDR3 size: 15 residues. Germline values: CDR1 KGHDR, CDR2 SFDVKD. The CDR3 sequence is CATSDLSWDTDTQYF. The CDR3 nucleotides are TGTGCCACCAGTGATTTGTCCTGGGACACGGATACGCAGTATTTT.

The chain recombines TRBV10-3 with TRBJ2-1; 9 bases match TRBD2. After removal of 3 bases from V and 5 bases from J, the junction contained 8 bases not matched to a gene. The germline V gene encodes CDR1 ENHRY and CDR2 SYGVKD. This CDR3 has 16 amino acids. The CDR3 bases are TGTGCCATCAGTGACCCGGCGTCTAGCGGGAACAATGAGCAGTTCTTC. This codes for CAISDPASSGNNEQFF.

This clone has just one count. The CDR3, as DNA: TGTGCCAGCAGCTCGCCCCGACAGGGGTTTTTTAGCACTGAAGCTTTCTTT. Its protein is CASSSPRQGFFSTEAFF. The chain combines TRBV7-8 with TRBJ1-1, with TRBD1 identical over 8 bases. J gave up 4 bases and V 4 bases, and 14 bases lay outside the gene matches. Looked up from germline, CDR1 is SGHVS and CDR2 is FQNEAQ. This CDR3 is 17 amino acids long. Full variable domain (outside the CDR3, taken from reference TRBV7-8 and TRBJ1-1): GAGVSQSPRYKVAKRGQDVALRCDPISGHVSLFWYQQALGQGPEFLTYFQNEAQLDKSGLPSDRFFAERPEGSVSTLKIQRTQQEDSAVYLCASSSPRQGFFSTEAFFGQGTRLTVV.

DNA of the CDR3: TGTGCCAGCAGCTTAGTATCGCGGGAGCCGTACCAAGAGACCCAGTACTTC. The encoded protein is CASSLVSREPYQETQYF. The chain employs TRBV7-8 and TRBJ2-5; 7 bases align to TRBD2. This CDR3 comprises 17 residues. The V segment lost 1 base and the J segment 0 bases; nucleotides outside the gene matches: 8. The germline V gene encodes CDR1 SGHVS and CDR2 FQNEAQ.

This clone was seen once. This chain links TRBV30 with TRBJ1-2, with a weak D call TRBD1 (5 bases). Trimming took 2 bases from V and 6 from J, leaving 10 bases between them. This CDR3 has 12 residues. CDR1 is GTSNPN and CDR2 is SVGIG in the germline V gene (reference sequence). The CDR3 sequence is CAWSQGKDGYTF. For the CDR3, the DNA is TGTGCCTGGAGTCAGGGTAAAGATGGCTACACCTTC.

The rearrangement joins TRBV30 to TRBJ1-2, with TRBD1 matching over 7 bases. Germline lookup yields CDR1 GTSNPN and CDR2 SVGIG (reference sequence). The CDR3 spans 15 residues. J lost 0 bases, V lost 2 bases, and 6 bases had no gene match. Here the CDR3 DNA reads TGTGCCTGGAGTTGGAGGGGGCCTACTAACTATGGCTACACCTTC. Its translation: CAWSWRGPTNYGYTF.

The chain's CDR3 is CASSYRGQSYGYTF. The CDR3 DNA reads as TGTGCCAGCAGTTATAGAGGACAGAGCTATGGCTACACCTTC. The J gene is TRBJ1-2, the V gene TRBV2; D is possibly TRBD1 (6 bases). The V gene's germline CDR1 is SNHLY and CDR2 FYNNEI. This CDR3 has 14 amino acids. V was cut by 5 bases and J by 4 bases, with 14 bases left in between.

A few counts support this clone. The chain combines TRBV7-9 with TRBJ2-7; 10 bases line up with TRBD2. With 2 bases clipped from V and 5 bases from J, the junction kept 15 bases outside the gene matches. The CDR3 length is 18 residues. The germline V gene encodes CDR1 SEHNR and CDR2 FQNEAQ (reference sequence). Here the CDR3 DNA reads TGTGCCAGCAGCTTAAACCCCAAGACTAGCGGGCTAAGAAACGAGCAGTACGTC. Protein sequence: CASSLNPKTSGLRNEQYV.

The chain couples TRBV12-5 to TRBJ2-7, with TRBD1 as a possible D gene (6 bases). The V gene lost 2 bases and the J gene lost 3 bases, with 8 bases spanning the gap. Germline CDR1 and CDR2: LGHNT and FRNRAP. CDR3 size: 13 residues. The CDR3 nucleotides read TGTGCTAGTGGTTTGACAGGGAACTACGAGCAGTACGTC. Translated: CASGLTGNYEQYV.

The chain carries TRBV7-8 and TRBJ1-6; no definite D call. V lost 4 bases and J lost 6, with 13 bases in between. CDR1 and CDR2 (germline): SGHVS, FQNEAQ. The CDR3 has 15 amino acids. The CDR3 DNA reads TGTGCCAGCAGCTCAGAGGTCCAGCCTAATTCACCCCTCCACTTT. As protein: CASSSEVQPNSPLHF.

The genes are TRBV30 and TRBJ2-5; TRBD2 matches at 7 bases. The CDR3 runs 13 residues. Germline V CDR1 and CDR2: GTSNPN, SVGIG (reference sequence). The junction had 3 bases not matched to a gene; V was cut back by 3 bases and J by 2 bases. CDR3 nucleotide sequence: TGTGCCTGGAGCCGTAGCGGGCAAGAGACCCAGTACTTC. It codes for CAWSRSGQETQYF.

The J gene is TRBJ2-5, the V gene TRBV30; 8 bases are shared with TRBD2. Germline V gene sequence: CDR1 GTSNPN, CDR2 SVGIG (reference sequence). The CDR3 is made up of 13 amino acids. J gave up 4 bases and V 3 bases, and 4 bases lay outside the gene matches. Written as DNA, the CDR3 is TGTGCCTGGAGCGGGAGGGCTGGAGAGACCCAGTACTTC. Translated: CAWSGRAGETQYF.

This chain uses TRBV6-1 with TRBJ2-1; 8 bases line up with TRBD1. In germline, CDR1 is MNHNS, CDR2 SASEGT. CDR3 length: 17 amino acids. V gave up 3 bases and J gave up 0 bases; unmatched junction bases: 7. The CDR3 here is CASSDTGTGISYNEQFF. The CDR3 DNA follows: TGTGCCAGCAGTGACACCGGGACAGGAATCTCCTACAATGAGCAGTTCTTC.

This clone has just one count. The gene calls are TRBV3-1 (or the pseudogene TRBV3-2) and TRBJ2-5; TRBD2 matches 8 bases. Looked up from germline, CDR1 is LGHDT and CDR2 is YNNKEL (reference sequence). J was trimmed by 5 bases and V by 0 bases; bases with no gene match: 5. There are 15 residues in the CDR3. CDR3 residues: CASSQEGTRPETQYF. The DNA for the CDR3 is TGTGCCAGCAGCCAAGAGGGGACTAGGCCCGAGACCCAGTACTTC.

The chain uses TRBV30 and TRBJ2-2; 7 nucleotides match TRBD1. The V gene's germline CDR1 is GTSNPN and CDR2 SVGIG (reference sequence). V was clipped by 3 bases and J by 5 bases; unmatched bases: 6. There are 14 residues in the CDR3. As DNA, the CDR3 is TGTGCCTGGAGGGCTGGGACAGCTACCGGGGAGCTGTTTTTT. This gives the protein CAWRAGTATGELFF.

The J gene is TRBJ1-2, the V gene TRBV24-1; D is uncertain. The CDR3 is 12 amino acids. V was trimmed by 4 bases and J by 1 base, leaving 3 bases between them. CDR1 is KGHDR and CDR2 is SFDVKD in the germline V gene. The CDR3 region has the DNA TGTGCCACCAGTGACTTTAACTATGGCTACACCTTC. Its protein is CATSDFNYGYTF.

The chain employs TRBV10-1 and TRBJ2-3, with TRBD2 as a possible D gene (6 bases). Trimming shortened V by 2 bases and J by 0 bases, and 12 bases separated the two germline ends. CDR3 size: 16 residues. CDR1 is WNHNN, CDR2 SYGVQD, per germline (reference sequence). As DNA, the CDR3 is TGCGCCAGCAGTGAGAGGGCGGGAACCAGCACAGATACGCAGTATTTT. This codes for CASSERAGTSTDTQYF.